A single sample gave rise to the 29 T cell receptor beta chains below, sequenced in a study of tumor-infiltrating lymphocytes in primary liver carcinoma. Making TCR beta cDNA involved approximately 530 ng total RNA and a constant-region primer. Libraries of TCR beta came from three nested multiplex PCR rounds with slightly modified ARM-PCR. For approximately 9 cycles apiece, the opening two PCR rounds ran with TRBV1-TRBV30 forward primers and a C-beta reverse primer. A single record per CDR3 protein comes from TCRdb applying MiXCR to the multiplex PCR reads. Of tens of thousands of distinct CDR3 sequences in the sample, over 60% were seen once. Co-extraction of RNA and DNA was performed on about 19-32 mg of unsorted bulk tissue. Sequenced material: liver tumor tissue from sampling region 4. Subset meaning: tumor region T4, right-lateral pole. Receptors originate from a man aged 35-49 years with primary liver carcinoma and hepatitis B virus infection.

There are many counts of this clonotype. The rearrangement joins TRBV7-2 to TRBJ2-1, with D possibly matching TRBD2 (5 bases). V dropped 5 bases and J dropped 7 bases, with 12 bases sitting between them. CDR3 size: 13 residues. The germline V gene has CDR1 SGHTA and CDR2 FQGNSA. CDR3 in amino acids: CASSPTRENEQFF. The DNA of the CDR3 is TGTGCCAGCAGCCCTACTCGGGAAAATGAGCAGTTCTTC.

Comments on this clonotype: This may come from a read error, since a much larger clone is one base off. The chain recombines TRBV28 with TRBJ1-2, with a possible D match to TRBD1 (6 bases). Germline lookup yields CDR1 MDHEN and CDR2 SYDVKM. The CDR3 is 13 amino acids. The CDR3 loop reads CDSRVQGIGGYTF. The CDR3 DNA reads TGTGACAGCAGGGTCCAGGGGATCGGTGGCTACACCTTC.

Details on this clonotype: This may stem from a read error, because a much larger clone lies one nucleotide away. The chain recombines TRBV2 with TRBJ1-5; D ambiguous. The CDR3 has 15 residues. Germline-derived CDR1 and CDR2 are SNHLY and FYNNEI. The CDR3 sequence is CASSEQANAGQPKHF. The CDR3 nucleotides are TGTGCCAGCAGTGAACAGGCGAATGCAGGTCAGCCCAAGCATTTT.

This clonotype is labeled as medium-sized (0.01 to 0.1%). The chain has TRBV7-8 and TRBJ2-2, with D possibly being TRBD1 (6 bases). The CDR3 loop spans 16 amino acids. Germline-derived CDR1 and CDR2 are SGHVS and FQNEAQ. The V end lost 0 bases, the J end lost 3 bases, and 11 bases lay between the germline ends. The CDR3, as DNA: TGTGCCAGCAGCTTAGCCGCACAGGGCTACACCGGGGAGCTGTTTTTT. It yields the protein CASSLAAQGYTGELFF.

In its sample, this clonotype was seen a few times. The V gene is TRBV7-3, the J gene TRBJ2-7, with 8 nucleotides matching TRBD2. Germline assignment: CDR1 SGHTA and CDR2 FQGTGA. There are 15 residues in the CDR3. J was trimmed by 3 bases and V by 1 base; bases with no gene match: 5. CDR3 region: CASSLNPAGVYEQYF. Written as DNA, the CDR3 is TGTGCCAGCAGCTTAAATCCAGCGGGAGTCTACGAGCAGTACTTC. Looking up the rest from reference TRBV7-3 and TRBJ2-7 gives the full variable domain: GAGVSQTPSNKVTEKGKYVELRCDPISGHTALYWYRQSLGQGPEFLIYFQGTGAADDSGLPNDRFFAVRPEGSVSTLKIQRTERGDSAVYLCASSLNPAGVYEQYFGPGTRLTVT.

In the case of this clonotype: One end of the junction is discordant with germline, which a read error may explain. The chain is built from TRBV4-1 and TRBJ2-4; tentatively, D is TRBD1 (6 bases). Looked up from germline, CDR1 is MGHRA and CDR2 is YSYEKL. The CDR3 consists of 19 residues. The CDR3, as DNA: TGCGCCAGCAGTCAAGAGGCCCCTCAAAACGAAGGGGACAAAAACACTCAGTACTTC. Translation gives CASSQEAPQNEGDKNTQYF.

For this clonotype: Compared with germline, one end of the junction differs, possibly owing to a read error. The CDR3 coding sequence is TGTGACAGCAGTTACGCCTCAGACGGGACAGGGGAGCAATACTTC. Translating gives CDSSYASDGTGEQYF. This chain joins TRBV6-5 and TRBJ2-7, with TRBD1 matching over 10 bases. Germline CDR1 reads MNHEY; CDR2 reads SVGAGI. CDR3 length: 15 amino acids.

In this sample, this clonotype turned up many times. V and J are TRBV28 and TRBJ2-7; perhaps TRBD2 as D (5 bases). CDR3 length equals 12 residues. The germline CDR1 and CDR2 sequences are MDHEN and SYDVKM. V lost 3 bases to trimming and J lost 6 bases, with 9 bases between them. The CDR3: CASSFFEGEQYF. Written as DNA, the CDR3 is TGTGCCAGCAGTTTCTTCGAGGGCGAGCAGTACTTC.

Details on this clonotype: One end of the junction is discordant with germline, which a read error may explain. The V and J genes are TRBV29-1 and TRBJ2-1; no clear D gene. The germline V gene has CDR1 SQVTM and CDR2 ANQGSEA. The CDR3 loop spans 13 amino acids. DNA of the CDR3: TGTAGCATTGATGCTCAGAGGAGCAATGAGCAGTTCTTC. Protein sequence: CSIDAQRSNEQFF.

As for this clonotype: At one boundary the junction diverges from the germline segment, which might be a read error. The rearrangement uses TRBV29-1 and TRBJ2-3; 7 bases are a match to TRBD1. CDR3 length: 14 amino acids. Germline V gene data show CDR1 as SQVTM and CDR2 as ANQGSEA. The CDR3 loop is CSVVAKTGLDTQCF. CDR3 coding DNA: TGCAGCGTTGTGGCCAAGACAGGGCTAGATACGCAGTGTTTT.

About this clonotype: The junction departs from germline at one end; a sequencing error may be responsible. The chain combines TRBV4-1 with TRBJ2-1; TRBD1 might be the D (6 bases). The CDR3 totals 15 residues. Germline CDR1 reads MGHRA; CDR2 reads YSYEKL. The CDR3 DNA reads TGTGCCAGCAGCCAAGTTTCTAGCAGCTCAGGGGAGTATTTCTTC. The encoded protein is CASSQVSSSSGEYFF.

A remark on this clonotype: The junction departs from the called germline gene at one end, perhaps through a read error. The V call is TRBV11-2, the J call TRBJ1-2, with a weak D call TRBD1 (5 bases). The CDR3 runs to 13 residues. Germline assignment: CDR1 SGHAT and CDR2 FQNNGV. The DNA for the CDR3 is TGTGCCAGTGGCTTAGAGGGGAACTGTGGCTACACCTTC. Its protein is CASGLEGNCGYTF.

This clonotype was seen repeatedly, ten times or more. The chain has TRBV6-2 or TRBV6-3 and TRBJ2-7; 10 bases align to TRBD2. Germline CDR1 MNHEY, CDR2 SVGEGT. This CDR3 has 16 amino acids. With 0 bases clipped from V and 6 bases from J, the junction kept 8 bases outside the gene matches. For the CDR3, the DNA is TGTGCCAGCAGTTACTCAACTCCGGGACTAGCGACCGAGCAGTACTTC. This encodes CASSYSTPGLATEQYF.

For the CDR3, the DNA is TGCAGTGCTAGAGGTCAAAATGAGCAGTTCTTC. It yields the protein CSARGQNEQFF. The chain employs TRBV20-1 and TRBJ2-1, with D unclear. The V gene lost 1 base and the J gene lost 7 bases, with 5 bases spanning the gap. CDR3 length equals 11 residues. Looked up from germline, CDR1 is DFQATT and CDR2 is SNEGSKA (reference sequence).

About this clonotype itself: Germline and junction disagree at one end, which may indicate a read error. The rearrangement joins TRBV11-2 to TRBJ2-7; D is perhaps TRBD2 (6 bases). This CDR3 is built from 12 residues. Germline V CDR1 and CDR2: SGHAT, FQNNGV. CDR3 in DNA: TGTGCCAACAGCCCCCGAGGACGGGAGCAGCATTTC. Amino acids: CANSPRGREQHF.

Turning to this clonotype: Since the CDR3 does not end with the conserved phenylalanine or tryptophan, this likely comes from a read error. The V call is TRBV11-2, the J call TRBJ2-7; no definite D call. The germline V gene encodes CDR1 SGHAT and CDR2 FQNNGV. This CDR3 has 14 amino acids. The CDR3 bases are TGTGTCAGCAAATTAACCGACGGAGCCTACGAGCAGTACCTC. It encodes CVSKLTDGAYEQYL.

About this clonotype itself: The junction differs from germline at one of its ends, possibly a read error. The chain is built from TRBV2 and TRBJ2-7, with 7 bases aligning to TRBD1. CDR1 SNHLY and CDR2 FYNNEI come from the germline V gene. The CDR3 consists of 13 residues. The CDR3 reads CASTGTVHYGQYF. The DNA for the CDR3 is TGTGCGAGCACCGGGACAGTTCACTACGGGCAGTACTTC.

As concerns this clonotype: This sequence may be a read error, since a much larger clone differs from it by one base. The J gene is TRBJ2-3, the V gene TRBV28; D may be TRBD2 (5 bases). The CDR3 consists of 16 residues. Germline V gives CDR1 MDHEN, CDR2 SYDVKM. Here the CDR3 reads CASSLRRTYSTDMQYF. For the CDR3, the DNA is TGTGCCAGCAGCCTAAGACGGACTTATAGCACAGATATGCAGTATTTT.

In the case of this clonotype: This CDR3 is missing its conserved last phenylalanine or tryptophan, likely due to a read error. V and J are TRBV6-5 and TRBJ2-1; perhaps TRBD2 as D (6 bases). Germline assignment: CDR1 MNHEY and CDR2 SVGAGI. The V end lost 6 bases, the J end lost 4 bases, and 19 bases lay between the germline ends. This CDR3 comprises 16 residues. CDR3 DNA: TGTGCCAGCAGCCCGCGGGGAAGTCTCGTGTACAATGAGCAGTTCCTC. It is translated as CASSPRGSLVYNEQFL.

This chain uses TRBV11-1 with TRBJ2-1; 7 bases fit TRBD2. V shed 5 bases, J shed 4 bases, and the junction held 11 bases outside the gene matches. CDR3 length equals 16 residues. Germline V gene data show CDR1 as SGHAT and CDR2 as FQDESV (reference sequence). The CDR3 spells CASSLLPGGRYNEQFF. CDR3 nucleotides: TGTGCCAGCAGCCTCCTACCGGGAGGTAGGTACAATGAGCAGTTCTTC.

On this clonotype itself: A clone one base away is much larger, so this may be a read error. The chain employs TRBV6-5 and TRBJ2-2; possible D gene TRBD1, 5 bases. The germline V gene has CDR1 MNHEY and CDR2 SVGAGI. This CDR3 is 14 amino acids long. CDR3 sequence reads: CASSRAGHTRELFF. CDR3 bases: TGTGCCAGCAGCAGGGCAGGACACACCAGGGAGCTGTTTTTT.

In regard to this clonotype: The junction and the germline gene differ at one end; a read error may be behind it. The CDR3 here is CASLNEEAQYF. The CDR3 nucleotides are TGTGCCAGCCTAAATGAAGAGGCCCAGTACTTC. V gene TRBV10-3 combines with J gene TRBJ2-5; D remains ambiguous. Germline V lookup: CDR1 ENHRY, CDR2 SYGVKD. The length of the CDR3 is 11 residues.

In regard to this clonotype: One junction end does not reproduce the germline sequence, and a read error may be involved. CDR3 DNA: TGCGCCAGTAGCCCAGAAACTGGGGCCAACGTCCTGGCTTTC. Its translation: CASSPETGANVLAF. The J gene is TRBJ2-6, the V gene TRBV4-2, with D maybe TRBD1 (5 bases). The CDR3 runs 14 residues. The germline V gene encodes CDR1 LGHNA and CDR2 YNFKEQ.

Ten or more counts support this clonotype. CDR3 loop: CASRTPSGQTDTQYF. DNA of the CDR3: TGTGCCAGCAGGACGCCATCCGGGCAAACAGATACGCAGTATTTT. V usage is TRBV28 and J usage is TRBJ2-3, with D unclear. CDR1 and CDR2 from the germline V gene are MDHEN and SYDVKM. The CDR3 is made up of 15 amino acids. Deletions cut 6 bases from V and 3 bases from J, with 16 bases between.

The gene calls are TRBV6-1 and TRBJ2-1, with TRBD2 matching over 13 bases. Germline CDR1 and CDR2: MNHNS and SASEGT. The length of the CDR3 is 16 residues. The chain's CDR3 is CTCIPNGLAGVNEQFF. CDR3 sequence (DNA): TGTACCTGCATCCCCAATGGACTAGCGGGAGTCAATGAGCAGTTCTTC.

A word on this clonotype: One end of the junction fails to match germline, which may point to a read error. The chain employs TRBV11-2 and TRBJ2-1; 7 nucleotides match TRBD1. The V gene's germline CDR1 is SGHAT and CDR2 FQNNGV. The CDR3 loop spans 15 amino acids. The CDR3 sequence: CACSVDRPSYNEQFF. The CDR3 DNA reads TGTGCCTGCAGCGTGGACAGGCCCTCCTACAATGAACAGTTCTTC.

This clonotype was counted many times. The V call is TRBV30, the J call TRBJ2-7, with D possibly matching TRBD2 (5 bases). V lost 4 bases and J 4 bases, leaving 8 bases between the germline ends. This CDR3 has 11 amino acids. Germline assignment: CDR1 GTSNPN and CDR2 SVGIG (reference sequence). The CDR3 is CAWTTGYEQYF. The CDR3 nucleotides are TGTGCCTGGACGACGGGATACGAGCAGTACTTC.

This clonotype was counted ten times or more. The genes are TRBV5-8 and TRBJ2-7; 8 nucleotides line up with TRBD1. From germline, CDR1 is SGHTS and CDR2 YDEGEE. V lost 5 bases and J lost 5; bases outside the gene matches: 9. There are 14 residues in the CDR3. CDR3 sequence (DNA): TGTGCCAGCAGTCGTAGACAGGGGACCCACGAGCAGTACTTC. It encodes CASSRRQGTHEQYF.

Remarks on this clonotype: Because it lacks the conserved phenylalanine or tryptophan at the end, this CDR3 is likely a read error. The rearrangement uses TRBV5-1 and TRBJ1-1; the match to TRBD1 covers 8 bases. With 0 bases clipped from V and 6 bases from J, the junction kept 7 bases outside the gene matches. The CDR3 consists of 15 residues. Per germline, CDR1 SGHRS and CDR2 YFSETQ. CDR3 bases: TGCGCCAGCAGCTTGGGGGGGGCAGGGGGCCCTGAAGCTTTCTTA. Its protein product is CASSLGGAGGPEAFL.